The rows below give T cell receptor beta chains drawn from one sample of a study of breast tumors, draining lymph nodes, adjacent tissues. Via MiXCR, TCRdb re-called the multiplex PCR reads, giving one row per CDR3 protein. Of over 150,000 distinct CDR3 sequences listed, roughly a third were seen once; the top ten hold 4.3%. The material sequenced was axillary lymph node tissue. Every receptor here comes from a female donor with breast cancer. Some clones in this sample may be carry-over from other donors' samples. Each CDR3 is given with its conserved first and last residue. Size is omitted from some rows. Given values are once, few, many or a class for expanded clones.

clone size	J gene	V gene	CDR3 protein
.	TRBJ2-1	TRBV6-5	CASSHRQGNEQFF
.	TRBJ1-5	TRBV27	CASSPQGAGQPQHF
.	TRBJ1-5	TRBV24-1	CATSYTSNQPQHF
many	TRBJ2-2	TRBV12-3/TRBV12-4	CASSLGWGPDTGELFF
many	TRBJ2-7	TRBV7-9	CASSLVQGVTYEQYF
medium-sized	TRBJ2-7	TRBV24-1	CATSDGDEQYF
few	TRBJ1-4	TRBV20-1	CSAPRREWGNEKLFF
many	TRBJ1-2	TRBV27	CASSFWDTAFYGYTF
many	TRBJ2-3	TRBV30	CAWSVGGTDTQYF
.	TRBJ2-1	TRBV24-1	CATSDFGWGTDNEQFF
many	TRBJ1-6	TRBV6-2/TRBV6-3	CASTVLPSYNSPLHF
many	TRBJ2-1	TRBV15	CATSSFGGPQFF
.	TRBJ2-4	TRBV7-2	CASSLGGQGVAKNIQYF
many	TRBJ2-1	TRBV11-2	CASSKEGGWEYEQFF
many	TRBJ2-7	TRBV5-5	CASSLILRDEQYF
many	TRBJ2-1	TRBV7-9	CASSFLAPYNEQFF